This is a list of T cell receptor beta chains from one sample in a study of Ad26.COV2.S vaccination and SARS-CoV-2 variants. Measured with immunoSEQ multiplex PCR; TCRdb has only the in-frame clones, and not every one. The data contain a few hundred thousand clones, 70% to 90% of them seen just once; the ten biggest clones take up 3.6%. The material was peripheral blood, obtained in a trial of Ad26.COV2.S vaccine versus placebo. The source of these receptors is a person aged 18 to 65 who received the Ad26.COV2.S COVID-19 vaccine or a placebo. Both conserved end residues are trimmed from each CDR3. Only some rows state a clone size, as once, few, many or a class for expanded clones.

J gene,clone size,V gene,CDR3 protein
TRBJ2-1,few,TRBV28,ASSLRGGYNEQF
TRBJ2-7,-,TRBV4-1,ASSQDWASGVREQY
TRBJ1-2,-,TRBV2,ASSTALGFYGYT
TRBJ2-3,-,TRBV2,ASSLAFSTDTQY
TRBJ2-5,-,TRBV5-1,ASSWGGSHIVETQY
TRBJ2-5,-,TRBV11-2,ASRSEVGGETQY
TRBJ2-1,-,TRBV19,ASSRQRSSYNEQF
TRBJ2-2,-,TRBV21-1,ARNEVTDAGELF
TRBJ2-7,-,TRBV19,ASSLRAGEQY
TRBJ1-6,-,TRBV24-1,ATSDSSGTGNSPLH
TRBJ2-6,-,TRBV5-4,ASSLETGANVLT
TRBJ1-3,once,TRBV5-1,ASSPKQGTGNTIY
TRBJ1-2,-,TRBV5-4,ASSFDTSSYGYT
TRBJ1-2,-,TRBV7-2,ASSLRAGSVSYGYT
TRBJ2-5,-,TRBV12-3/TRBV12-4,ASSPEETQY
TRBJ2-5,few,TRBV29-1,SVGLSGETQY
TRBJ2-2,-,TRBV5-1,ASSLERTSLNTGELF
TRBJ2-7,few,TRBV7-9,ASSRETYEQY
TRBJ1-5,-,TRBV30,AWTKGGPQH
TRBJ2-5,-,TRBV10-1,ASSDVGSQETQY
TRBJ2-7,-,TRBV7-2,ASSLGLGSYEQY
TRBJ1-5,-,TRBV5-6,ASSGGTGGFNQPQH
TRBJ2-3,-,TRBV9,ASSSGPTPSTDTQY
TRBJ2-7,-,TRBV30,AWTLAGGSEQY
TRBJ2-2,few,TRBV9,ASSVGARSGELF
TRBJ2-7,-,TRBV2,ASNRQGRGIEQY
TRBJ1-1,-,TRBV15,ATSRDRGRGNPEAF
TRBJ1-3,-,TRBV19,ASSSPGRISGNTIY
TRBJ1-1,-,TRBV14,ASSQLTRGLRVTEAF
TRBJ1-3,-,TRBV15,ATSRDRGEGNTIY
TRBJ2-1,-,TRBV5-1,ASSFVGVNEQF
TRBJ1-2,-,TRBV5-4,ASSWTGGLNGYT
TRBJ2-7,few,TRBV30,AWSVLSTNEQY
TRBJ1-5,few,TRBV27,ASSLAGSNQPQH
TRBJ1-2,few,TRBV9,ASSVVPKTNYGYT
TRBJ2-4,-,TRBV27,ASSGGAWNIQY
TRBJ2-5,-,TRBV21-1,ASSGRRDPPEETQY
TRBJ1-1,-,TRBV18,ASSPSGIAEAF
TRBJ2-3,-,TRBV6-5,ASSFSGSRY
TRBJ1-1,-,TRBV7-8,ASRRQRNTEAF
TRBJ2-5,-,TRBV19,ASSSVGGTQY
TRBJ1-1,-,TRBV4-3,ASSQDPGDTEAF
TRBJ1-1,once,TRBV30,AWDRLNTEAF
TRBJ2-2,-,TRBV28,ASSSAYRAGELF
TRBJ2-5,-,TRBV27,ASSWDRGWETQY
TRBJ1-6,-,TRBV6-5,ASSGGTAPNSPLH
TRBJ2-7,-,TRBV28,ASSSTLDTLYEQY
TRBJ1-1,-,TRBV5-6,ASSLAGVSTEAF
TRBJ2-1,-,TRBV13,ASSRENEQF
TRBJ1-2,-,TRBV25-1,ASSESGTGASYT